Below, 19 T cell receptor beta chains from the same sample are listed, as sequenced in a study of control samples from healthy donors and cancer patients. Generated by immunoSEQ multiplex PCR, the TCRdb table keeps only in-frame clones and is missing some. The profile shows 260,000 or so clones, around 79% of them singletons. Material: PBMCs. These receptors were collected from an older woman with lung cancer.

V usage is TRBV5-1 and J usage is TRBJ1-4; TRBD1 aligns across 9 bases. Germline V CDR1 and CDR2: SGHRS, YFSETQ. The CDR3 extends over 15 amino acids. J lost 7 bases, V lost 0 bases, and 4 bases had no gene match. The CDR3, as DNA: TGCGCCAGCAGCTTGGTCGGGACAGGGAGTGAAAAACTGTTTTTT. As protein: CASSLVGTGSEKLFF. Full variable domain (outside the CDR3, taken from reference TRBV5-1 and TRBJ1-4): KAGVTQTPRYLIKTRGQQVTLSCSPISGHRSVSWYQQTPGQGLQFLFEYFSETQRNKGNFPGRFSGRQFSNSRSEMNVSTLELGDSALYLCASSLVGTGSEKLFFGSGTQLSVL.

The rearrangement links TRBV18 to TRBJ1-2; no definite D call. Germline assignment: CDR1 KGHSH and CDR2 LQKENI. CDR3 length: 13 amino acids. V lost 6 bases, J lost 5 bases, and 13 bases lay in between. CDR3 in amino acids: CASSGGQEYGYTF. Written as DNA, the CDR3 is TGTGCCAGCTCCGGTGGGCAGGAGTATGGCTACACCTTC.

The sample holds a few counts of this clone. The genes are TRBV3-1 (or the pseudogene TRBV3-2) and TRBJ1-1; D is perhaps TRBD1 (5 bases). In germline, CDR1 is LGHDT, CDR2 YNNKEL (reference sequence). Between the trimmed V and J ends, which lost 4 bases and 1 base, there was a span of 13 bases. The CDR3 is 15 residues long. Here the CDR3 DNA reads TGTGCCAGCAGCCCGACACAGGATTGGAACACTGAAGCTTTCTTT. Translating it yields CASSPTQDWNTEAFF.

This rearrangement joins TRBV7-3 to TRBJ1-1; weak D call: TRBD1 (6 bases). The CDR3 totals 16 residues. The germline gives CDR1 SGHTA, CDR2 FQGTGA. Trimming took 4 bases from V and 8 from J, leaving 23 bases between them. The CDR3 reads CASSSLQGTLTEEAFF. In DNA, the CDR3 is TGTGCCAGCAGCTCCCTACAGGGTACTCTCACTGAAGAAGCTTTCTTT. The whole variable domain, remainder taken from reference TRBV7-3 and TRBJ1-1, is GAGVSQTPSNKVTEKGKYVELRCDPISGHTALYWYRQSLGQGPEFLIYFQGTGAADDSGLPNDRFFAVRPEGSVSTLKIQRTERGDSAVYLCASSSLQGTLTEEAFFGQGTRLTVV.

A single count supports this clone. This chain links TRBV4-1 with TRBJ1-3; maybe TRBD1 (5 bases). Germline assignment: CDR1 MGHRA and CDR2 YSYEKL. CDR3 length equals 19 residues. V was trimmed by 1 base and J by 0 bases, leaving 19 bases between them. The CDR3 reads CASSQAVIWQGLSGNTIYF. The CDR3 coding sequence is TGCGCCAGCAGCCAAGCAGTAATATGGCAGGGCCTCTCTGGAAACACCATATATTTT.

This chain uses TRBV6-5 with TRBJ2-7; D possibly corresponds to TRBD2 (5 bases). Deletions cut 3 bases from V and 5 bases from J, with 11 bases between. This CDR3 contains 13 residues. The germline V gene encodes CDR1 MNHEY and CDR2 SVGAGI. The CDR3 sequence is CASSYLRANEQYF. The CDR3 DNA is TGTGCCAGCAGTTATTTGCGGGCGAACGAGCAGTACTTC.

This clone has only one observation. CDR3 region: CASRRGSGEKLFF. CDR3 in DNA: TGTGCCAGCAGGCGGGGAAGCGGTGAAAAACTGTTTTTT. V gene TRBV7-9 combines with J gene TRBJ1-4; no reliable D call. The CDR3 has 13 residues. CDR1 and CDR2 from the germline V gene are SEHNR and FQNEAQ (reference sequence). Between the trimmed V and J ends, which lost 6 bases and 7 bases, there was a span of 12 bases.

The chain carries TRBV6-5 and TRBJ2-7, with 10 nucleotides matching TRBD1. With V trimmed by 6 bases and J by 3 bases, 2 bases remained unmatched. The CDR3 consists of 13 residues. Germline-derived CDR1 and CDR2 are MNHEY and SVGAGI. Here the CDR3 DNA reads TGTGCCAGCAGGGGACAGGGGATCTACGAGCAGTACTTC. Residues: CASRGQGIYEQYF.

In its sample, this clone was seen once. Written as DNA, the CDR3 is TGTGCCAGCACACCCGGGTTAGGCTCTTATGGCTACACCTTC. Translation: CASTPGLGSYGYTF. V is TRBV6-5 and J is TRBJ1-2, with unresolved D. CDR1 MNHEY and CDR2 SVGAGI come from the germline V gene. The CDR3 is 14 residues long. The ends were cut back, 7 bases at V and 5 bases at J, with 17 bases in the middle.

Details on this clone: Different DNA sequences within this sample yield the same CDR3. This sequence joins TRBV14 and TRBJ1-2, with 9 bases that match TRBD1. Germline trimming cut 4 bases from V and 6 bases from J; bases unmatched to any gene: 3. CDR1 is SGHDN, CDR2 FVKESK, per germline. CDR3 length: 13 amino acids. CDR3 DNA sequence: TGTGCCAGCAGCCCTCGGACAGGGGATGGCTACACCTTC. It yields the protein CASSPRTGDGYTF.

CDR3 DNA: TGTGCCAGCAGCCTAGGGGTGGGGACAGATACGCAGTATTTT. It encodes CASSLGVGTDTQYF. The chain is built from TRBV7-3 and TRBJ2-3; D may be TRBD1 (5 bases). V dropped 5 bases and J dropped 3 bases, with 12 bases sitting between them. This CDR3 has 14 amino acids. Per the germline V gene, CDR1 is SGHTA and CDR2 is FQGTGA. The full variable domain, rest sourced from reference TRBV7-3 and TRBJ2-3, is GAGVSQTPSNKVTEKGKYVELRCDPISGHTALYWYRQSLGQGPEFLIYFQGTGAADDSGLPNDRFFAVRPEGSVSTLKIQRTERGDSAVYLCASSLGVGTDTQYFGPGTRLTVL.

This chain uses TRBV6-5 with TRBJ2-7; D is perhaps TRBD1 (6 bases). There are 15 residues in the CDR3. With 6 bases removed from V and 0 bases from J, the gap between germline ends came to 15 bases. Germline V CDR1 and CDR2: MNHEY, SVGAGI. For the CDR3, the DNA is TGTGCCAGCAGGGGGCGAGGGACATCCTCCTACGAGCAGTACTTC. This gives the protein CASRGRGTSSYEQYF.

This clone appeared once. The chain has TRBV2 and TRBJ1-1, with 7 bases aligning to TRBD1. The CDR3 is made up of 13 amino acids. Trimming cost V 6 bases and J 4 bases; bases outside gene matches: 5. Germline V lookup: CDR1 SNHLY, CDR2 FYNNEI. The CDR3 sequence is CASSRDSPTEAFF. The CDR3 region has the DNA TGTGCCAGCAGCCGGGACAGCCCCACTGAAGCTTTCTTT.

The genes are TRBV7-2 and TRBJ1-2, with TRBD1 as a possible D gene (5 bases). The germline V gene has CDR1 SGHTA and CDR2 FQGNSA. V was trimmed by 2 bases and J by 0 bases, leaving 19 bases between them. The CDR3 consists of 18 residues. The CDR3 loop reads CASSLLWGRRESNYGYTF. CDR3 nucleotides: TGTGCCAGCAGCTTACTATGGGGCAGGCGCGAATCTAACTATGGCTACACCTTC.

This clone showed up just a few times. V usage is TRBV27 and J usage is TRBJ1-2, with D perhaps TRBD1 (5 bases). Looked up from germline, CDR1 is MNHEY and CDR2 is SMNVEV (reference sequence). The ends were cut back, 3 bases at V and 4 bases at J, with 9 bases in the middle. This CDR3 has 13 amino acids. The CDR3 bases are TGTGCCAGCAGTTTTGCAGGGACCTATGGCTACACCTTC. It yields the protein CASSFAGTYGYTF.

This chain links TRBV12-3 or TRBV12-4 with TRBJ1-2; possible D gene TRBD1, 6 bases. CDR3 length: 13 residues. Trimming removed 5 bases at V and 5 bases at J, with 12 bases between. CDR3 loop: CASSAQGGYGYTF. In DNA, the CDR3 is TGTGCCAGCAGTGCACAGGGTGGGTATGGCTACACCTTC.

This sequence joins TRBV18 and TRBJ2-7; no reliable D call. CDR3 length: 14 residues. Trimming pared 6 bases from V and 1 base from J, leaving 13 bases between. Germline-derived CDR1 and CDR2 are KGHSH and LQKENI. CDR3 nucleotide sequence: TGTGCCAGCTCCCCTGGCAGGCCATCCTACGAGCAGTACTTC. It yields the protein CASSPGRPSYEQYF.

The DNA for the CDR3 is TGCAGTGCTAGTAGTCAGGAAAGGGGGGGAGAGACCCAGTACTTC. It encodes CSASSQERGGETQYF. The chain joins TRBV20-1 to TRBJ2-5; the D gene is possibly TRBD2 (7 bases). Deletions cut 3 bases from V and 4 bases from J, with 18 bases between. The length of the CDR3 is 15 residues. Germline V gives CDR1 DFQATT, CDR2 SNEGSKA (reference sequence).

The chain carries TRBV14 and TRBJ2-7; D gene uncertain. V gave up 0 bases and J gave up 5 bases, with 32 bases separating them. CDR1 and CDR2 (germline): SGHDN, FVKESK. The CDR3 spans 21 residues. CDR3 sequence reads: CASSQEIGRSPRSLTGDEQYF. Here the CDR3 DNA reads TGTGCCAGCAGCCAAGAGATCGGGCGGAGCCCCAGGTCACTAACTGGCGACGAGCAGTACTTC. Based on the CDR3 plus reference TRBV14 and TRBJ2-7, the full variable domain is EAGVTQFPSHSVIEKGQTVTLRCDPISGHDNLYWYRRVMGKEIKFLLHFVKESKQDESGMPNNRFLAERTGGTYSTLKVQPAELEDSGVYFCASSQEIGRSPRSLTGDEQYFGPGTRLTVT.